These 17 T cell receptor beta chains share one sample of origin, sequenced in a study of shared clonotypes between healthy human individuals. Sequencing was performed with immunoSEQ multiplex PCR; in TCRdb, only in-frame clones are kept and a portion is missing. The table has about 580,000 clones, nearly 98% seen once. CD45RO negativity and positive selection for CCR7 defined naive CD8 cells, a population that excluded terminally differentiated effector memory CD45RA+ cells. Sequenced sample: naive CD8+ T cells sorted from blood. The receptors shown here come from a man aged 30 to 45 in good health.

J is TRBJ2-3 and V is TRBV29-1, with D tentatively TRBD2 (5 bases). CDR1 is SQVTM and CDR2 is ANQGSEA in the germline V gene. Trimming removed 7 bases at V and 4 bases at J, with 12 bases between. The length of the CDR3 is 12 residues. The DNA of the CDR3 is TGCAGCGCGGACTTGATCCCAGATACGCAGTATTTT. This codes for CSADLIPDTQYF.

The chain is built from TRBV4-1 and TRBJ2-3; tentatively, D is TRBD2 (6 bases). V lost 2 bases and J lost 5, with 14 bases in between. Looked up from germline, CDR1 is MGHRA and CDR2 is YSYEKL. This CDR3 is 15 amino acids long. CDR3 residues: CASSQLAEGIDTQYF. The CDR3 nucleotides are TGCGCCAGCAGCCAATTAGCGGAAGGAATAGATACGCAGTATTTT.

This chain joins TRBV29-1 and TRBJ2-1; 7 nucleotides match TRBD1. The V gene's germline CDR1 is SQVTM and CDR2 ANQGSEA. The CDR3 is 12 residues long. Losses at the gene ends were 8 bases for V and 7 bases for J; bases not matched to a gene: 8. The CDR3 coding sequence is TGCAGCTACCGACAGGGATGGAATGAGCAGTTCTTC. Its protein product is CSYRQGWNEQFF.

The V and J genes are TRBV19 and TRBJ2-7; 8 bases match TRBD1. The V and J ends lost 5 bases and 3 bases, in that order; junction bases with no gene match: 12. The CDR3 loop spans 16 amino acids. Per the germline V gene, CDR1 is LNHDA and CDR2 is SQIVND (reference sequence). The CDR3 coding sequence is TGTGCCAGTAGTTCTATACCCGGGACAGGCGACTACGAGCAGTACTTC. This encodes CASSSIPGTGDYEQYF. The full variable domain, with the rest looked up from reference TRBV19 and TRBJ2-7, is DGGITQSPKYLFRKEGQNVTLSCEQNLNHDAMYWYRQDPGQGLRLIYYSQIVNDFQKGDIAEGYSVSREKKESFPLTVTSAQKNPTAFYLCASSSIPGTGDYEQYFGPGTRLTVT.

V usage is TRBV19 and J usage is TRBJ1-1; D is perhaps TRBD1 (5 bases). The V end was cut by 8 bases, the J end by 3 bases, with 7 bases between. This CDR3 is 11 amino acids long. Germline V gene data show CDR1 as LNHDA and CDR2 as SQIVND (reference sequence). CDR3 bases: TGTGCCAGTCAGGGTCACACTGAAGCTTTCTTT. This codes for CASQGHTEAFF.

A single count supports this clone. The rearrangement joins TRBV6-5 to TRBJ2-1, with a possible D match to TRBD1 (6 bases). Germline CDR1 MNHEY, CDR2 SVGAGI. This CDR3 comprises 14 residues. Trimming took off 5 bases at V and 7 bases at J, with 15 bases between the two ends. CDR3 sequence: CASSPQGPLNEQFF. The DNA for the CDR3 is TGTGCCAGCAGTCCTCAGGGGCCCCTGAATGAGCAGTTCTTC.

The V and J genes are TRBV27 and TRBJ2-7; D unresolved. V was clipped by 0 bases and J by 4 bases, with 10 bases between them. Looked up from germline, CDR1 is MNHEY and CDR2 is SMNVEV (reference sequence). This CDR3 is built from 14 residues. The CDR3 region is CASSLSSGPYEQYF. The DNA for the CDR3 is TGTGCCAGCAGTTTATCGTCGGGCCCTTACGAGCAGTACTTC.

V is TRBV30 and J is TRBJ2-2; 7 positions match TRBD2. J lost 9 bases, V lost 3 bases, and 22 bases had no gene match. Germline lookup yields CDR1 GTSNPN and CDR2 SVGIG (reference sequence). This CDR3 comprises 18 residues. The CDR3 loop is CAWRSRRGRADLDRELFF. CDR3 coding DNA: TGTGCCTGGAGGTCGCGGCGAGGGAGGGCAGATTTAGACCGGGAGCTGTTTTTT.

This rearrangement joins TRBV6-6 to TRBJ2-7, with 8 bases aligning to TRBD2. Germline V gives CDR1 MNHNY, CDR2 SVGAGI (reference sequence). V trimming: 6 bases; J trimming: 1 base; junction bases outside the gene matches: 8. The CDR3 is made up of 15 amino acids. The CDR3 nucleotides read TGTGCCAGCAGCATATATAGCGGGAAGTCCTACGAGCAGTACTTC. It yields the protein CASSIYSGKSYEQYF.

This chain joins TRBV5-4 and TRBJ1-1; D call uncertain. CDR1 and CDR2 (germline): SGHNT, YYREEE (reference sequence). This CDR3 spans 13 amino acids. V was clipped by 3 bases and J by 1 base, with 7 bases between them. CDR3 amino acids: CASSSRENTEAFF. CDR3 bases: TGTGCCAGCAGCTCCCGGGAGAACACTGAAGCTTTCTTT.

This chain uses TRBV19 with TRBJ1-2; D possibly corresponds to TRBD1 (6 bases). The CDR3 sequence is 13 residues long. CDR1 LNHDA and CDR2 SQIVND come from the germline V gene (reference sequence). V lost 9 bases and J lost 2, with 13 bases in between. The CDR3 region has the DNA TGTGCCAGCAGGGGTACAGCCAACTATGGCTACACCTTC. It yields the protein CASRGTANYGYTF.

V is TRBV6-4 and J is TRBJ2-1, with 10 bases lining up with TRBD2. V lost 0 bases and J lost 1; bases outside the gene matches: 0. Germline values: CDR1 MRHNA, CDR2 SNTAGT. The CDR3 extends over 16 amino acids. The CDR3 loop is CASSDSTSGSYNEQFF. As DNA, the CDR3 is TGTGCCAGCAGTGACTCGACTAGCGGGTCCTACAATGAGCAGTTCTTC.

This chain joins TRBV10-3 and TRBJ2-5, with 7 bases lining up with TRBD2. This CDR3 has 15 residues. J gave up 0 bases and V 0 bases, and 1 base lay outside the gene matches. Germline V gives CDR1 ENHRY, CDR2 SYGVKD. The CDR3 region is CAISESRGYQETQYF. The CDR3 DNA follows: TGTGCCATCAGTGAGTCGCGGGGGTACCAAGAGACCCAGTACTTC.

This chain's CDR3 is CAITPGPGDYGYTF. In nucleotides, the CDR3 is TGTGCCATCACCCCGGGCCCGGGAGACTATGGCTACACCTTC. The V and J genes are TRBV10-3 and TRBJ1-2; D is unclear. The CDR3 length is 14 residues. The V end was cut by 7 bases, the J end by 3 bases, with 15 bases between. Germline lookup yields CDR1 ENHRY and CDR2 SYGVKD.

The gene calls are TRBV29-1 and TRBJ2-7; 8 bases align to TRBD1. In germline, CDR1 is SQVTM, CDR2 ANQGSEA. The CDR3 length is 15 residues. Trimming cost V 6 bases and J 0 bases; bases outside gene matches: 10. In DNA, the CDR3 is TGCAGCGTCTACCCCGGGACAGGTAGCTCCTACGAGCAGTACTTC. Translating gives CSVYPGTGSSYEQYF.

The V and J genes are TRBV5-6 and TRBJ2-1; weak D call: TRBD2 (7 bases). The germline V gene encodes CDR1 SGHDT and CDR2 YYEEEE. There are 14 residues in the CDR3. Trimming cost V 2 bases and J 5 bases, with 11 bases left between them. The CDR3: CASSFIGGDNEQFF. The CDR3 coding sequence is TGTGCCAGCAGCTTCATAGGGGGGGACAATGAGCAGTTCTTC.

The chain joins TRBV7-9 to TRBJ1-2; 7 bases are shared with TRBD1. CDR1 is SEHNR, CDR2 FQNEAQ, per germline (reference sequence). V dropped 0 bases and J dropped 3; count of bases not matched to a gene: 4. The CDR3 is made up of 15 amino acids. Here the CDR3 reads CASSLATGRDYGYTF. The CDR3 region has the DNA TGTGCCAGCAGCTTAGCGACAGGGAGAGACTATGGCTACACCTTC.